This T cell receptor (beta chain) is drawn from a study of blood T cell repertoires in COVID-19. The table came from immunoSEQ multiplex PCR; TCRdb's copy has only in-frame clones and leaves some out. The sample carries under 200,000 clones, about four fifths recorded once. The source is a man aged 40-49 years who had recovered from COVID-19. Sequenced material: peripheral blood.

This chain's CDR3 is CATSGGRGSFTDTQYF. The CDR3 DNA sequence: TGTGCCACCAGTGGGGGCAGGGGGTCTTTCACAGATACGCAGTATTTT. The V gene is TRBV24-1, the J gene TRBJ2-3; 7 positions agree with TRBD1. V gave up 5 bases and J gave up 2 bases; unmatched junction bases: 9. This CDR3 comprises 16 residues. CDR1 KGHDR and CDR2 SFDVKD come from the germline V gene.